These 18 T cell receptor beta chains were sequenced from one sample in a study of shared clonotypes between healthy human individuals. Naive CD8 populations comprised CD45RO-negative cells positively selected for CCR7, excluding terminally differentiated effector memory CD45RA+ cells. Profiled with immunoSEQ multiplex PCR; TCRdb holds only in-frame clones, not every one. The sample yields hundreds of thousands of clones, about 95% seen once. The sample was naive CD8+ T cells sorted from blood. Receptors originate from a woman aged 25 to 45 in good health.

The chain has TRBV11-2 and TRBJ2-2; TRBD2 aligns across 9 bases. Per the germline V gene, CDR1 is SGHAT and CDR2 is FQNNGV. CDR3 length: 17 amino acids. Trimming removed 1 base from V and 5 bases from J; junction bases left unmatched: 8. In DNA form, the CDR3 reads TGTGCCAGCAGCTTAGCACTAGCGGGTTTAGAAACCGGGGAGCTGTTTTTT. Translating it yields CASSLALAGLETGELFF.

This chain connects TRBV15 to TRBJ2-5; TRBD1 agrees at 8 bases. The J call is doubtful: the DNA matches TRBJ2-7 better. Germline values: CDR1 LNHNV, CDR2 YYDKDF (reference sequence). CDR3 length equals 14 residues. The CDR3: CATSSGQGVDEQYF. The CDR3 coding sequence is TGTGCCACCAGCAGCGGACAGGGAGTCGACGAGCAGTACTTC.

The rearrangement links TRBV29-1 to TRBJ2-5, with D hard to call. The germline V gene encodes CDR1 SQVTM and CDR2 ANQGSEA. The V end lost 6 bases, the J end lost 1 base, and 15 bases lay between the germline ends. The CDR3 has 14 residues. CDR3 DNA: TGCAGCGTGGCGTCACCGTCCCTCCAAGAGACCCAGTACTTC. It encodes CSVASPSLQETQYF.

V usage is TRBV28 and J usage is TRBJ2-5; 10 nucleotides align to TRBD1. The DNA end favors TRBJ2-7, so the J call may be wrong. This CDR3 comprises 19 residues. Germline V gene data show CDR1 as MDHEN and CDR2 as SYDVKM. CDR3: CASSMGQGFYVRNSYEQYF. CDR3 bases: TGTGCCAGCAGTATGGGACAGGGGTTTTATGTCAGGAACTCCTACGAGCAGTACTTC.

V gene TRBV5-4 combines with J gene TRBJ2-1; D gene uncertain. Germline lookup yields CDR1 SGHNT and CDR2 YYREEE (reference sequence). Trimming removed 0 bases from V and 8 bases from J, with 6 bases in between. CDR3 length: 12 residues. CDR3 loop: CASSLVSDEQFF. The CDR3 DNA follows: TGTGCCAGCAGCTTGGTATCCGATGAGCAGTTCTTC.

V is TRBV7-9 and J is TRBJ2-1; 7 bases are shared with TRBD1. Per germline, CDR1 SEHNR and CDR2 FQNEAQ (reference sequence). The CDR3 has 15 residues. V dropped 5 bases and J dropped 4; count of bases not matched to a gene: 8. The CDR3 here is CASSPGTVVYNEQFF. In nucleotides, the CDR3 is TGTGCCAGCAGCCCCGGGACAGTGGTTTACAATGAGCAGTTCTTC.

J is TRBJ2-1 and V is TRBV14; a possible D gene is TRBD1 (5 bases). V was pared by 4 bases and J by 2 bases, with 12 bases between. Per the germline V gene, CDR1 is SGHDN and CDR2 is FVKESK. This CDR3 is 15 amino acids long. DNA for the CDR3: TGTGCCAGCAGCCTTTTTGGGGCAGCCTACAATGAGCAGTTCTTC. It specifies CASSLFGAAYNEQFF.

This clone was picked up one time. The V and J genes are TRBV7-9 and TRBJ1-4, with D possibly being TRBD1 (6 bases). In germline, CDR1 is SEHNR, CDR2 FQNEAQ (reference sequence). This CDR3 has 14 amino acids. V was clipped by 4 bases and J by 5 bases, with 11 bases between them. The CDR3 DNA sequence: TGTGCCAGCAGCTCCGGGACATTCAATGAAAAACTGTTTTTT. Its translation is CASSSGTFNEKLFF.

This clone was recorded once. The rearrangement joins TRBV5-1 to TRBJ1-4; D uncertain. Germline V gene lookup returns CDR1 SGHRS and CDR2 YFSETQ. V gave up 5 bases and J gave up 6 bases, with 14 bases separating them. This CDR3 region has 14 residues. The DNA of the CDR3 is TGCGCCAGCAGAACCGGGTCTTCAGATGAAAAACTGTTTTTT. Translating gives CASRTGSSDEKLFF.

The chain joins TRBV6-5 to TRBJ2-3; D might be TRBD2 (5 bases). Trimming removed 0 bases from V and 11 bases from J, with 15 bases in between. This CDR3 spans 14 amino acids. Looked up from germline, CDR1 is MNHEY and CDR2 is SVGAGI. The CDR3 region is CASSYSPAPREQYF. The DNA of the CDR3 is TGTGCCAGCAGTTACTCGCCGGCTCCGAGGGAGCAGTATTTT.

This clone was picked up one time. V usage is TRBV18 and J usage is TRBJ2-3, with 10 bases that match TRBD1. This CDR3 region has 17 residues. The junction had 7 bases not matched to a gene; V was cut back by 2 bases and J by 2 bases. Germline CDR1 and CDR2: KGHSH and LQKENI. CDR3: CASSPAGTGAFTDTQYF. The CDR3 nucleotides read TGTGCCAGCTCACCAGCCGGGACAGGGGCCTTCACAGATACGCAGTATTTT. Filled out from reference TRBV18 and TRBJ2-3, the complete variable domain reads NAGVMQNPRHLVRRRGQEARLRCSPMKGHSHVYWYRQLPEEGLKFMVYLQKENIIDESGMPKERFSAEFPKEGPSILRIQQVVRGDSAAYFCASSPAGTGAFTDTQYFGPGTRLTVL.

The table lists this clone with a count of one. CDR3: CASSGGLADEQYF. The CDR3 DNA is TGCGCCAGCAGTGGGGGACTAGCGGACGAGCAGTACTTC. J is TRBJ2-7 and V is TRBV10-1; 11 nucleotides agree with TRBD2. This CDR3 has 13 amino acids. Germline V gives CDR1 WNHNN, CDR2 SYGVQD (reference sequence). V was clipped by 4 bases and J by 5 bases; unmatched bases: 1.

CDR3 bases: TGTGCCAGCAGCTGGAGCCAGGGGTCGGAGACCCAGTACTTC. This gives the protein CASSWSQGSETQYF. The V call is TRBV5-6, the J call TRBJ2-5, with D tentatively TRBD1 (6 bases). The germline CDR1 and CDR2 sequences are SGHDT and YYEEEE. The CDR3 totals 14 residues. The ends were cut back, 3 bases at V and 5 bases at J, with 14 bases in the middle.

V is TRBV29-1 and J is TRBJ2-7; 16 positions match TRBD2. The germline gives CDR1 SQVTM, CDR2 ANQGSEA. The CDR3 runs 15 residues. Losses at the gene ends were 3 bases for V and 4 bases for J; bases not matched to a gene: 3. DNA of the CDR3: TGCAGCGTTGAGGGACTAGCGGGAGGGAAGTACGAGCAGTACTTC. This encodes CSVEGLAGGKYEQYF.

This clone occurred once. The chain has TRBV9 and TRBJ2-5; TRBD1 matches at 8 bases. CDR1 and CDR2 (germline): SGDLS, YYNGEE. J lost 1 base, V lost 0 bases, and 8 bases had no gene match. CDR3 size: 17 residues. The CDR3 nucleotides are TGTGCCAGCAGCGTAGCCTCTTTTGGACAGGGCCAAGAGACCCAGTACTTC. Protein: CASSVASFGQGQETQYF.

V gene TRBV18 combines with J gene TRBJ2-5, with no clear D. The CDR3 runs to 12 residues. V was clipped by 2 bases and J by 5 bases, with 6 bases between them. The V gene's germline CDR1 is KGHSH and CDR2 LQKENI. DNA for the CDR3: TGTGCCAGCTCACCAGTAAGGGAGACCCAGTACTTC. It encodes CASSPVRETQYF.

The rearrangement uses TRBV4-1 and TRBJ1-6, with TRBD1 identical over 7 bases. This CDR3 is built from 17 residues. V lost 0 bases to trimming and J lost 9 bases; unmatched junction nucleotides: 11. CDR1 and CDR2 (germline): MGHRA, YSYEKL. CDR3 residues: CASSQEHIQGSFSPLHF. The CDR3 DNA follows: TGCGCCAGCAGCCAAGAGCACATACAGGGGAGTTTTTCACCCCTCCACTTT.

The chain links TRBV6-6 to TRBJ1-1; D gene ambiguous. CDR3 length: 12 residues. The germline V gene has CDR1 MNHNY and CDR2 SVGAGI (reference sequence). The germline V and J ends were trimmed by 8 bases and 7 bases, with 14 bases remaining between them. CDR3 coding DNA: TGTGCCAGCGGGTCACTCTATGGTGAAGCTTTCTTT. It translates to CASGSLYGEAFF.